The sequence of this T cell receptor beta chain was determined in a study of blood T cell repertoires in COVID-19. V lost 7 bases to trimming and J lost 2 bases, with 17 bases between them. CDR3 size: 15 residues. From germline, CDR1 is MNHEY and CDR2 SMNVEV (reference sequence). In the source study's methods: Counts of nucleated cells, estimated from reference gene primer amplification, were obtained. Generated by immunoSEQ multiplex PCR, the TCRdb table keeps only in-frame clones and is missing some. That table is the source of V, J and clone size, and D and trimming were worked out from the DNA. The table lists roughly 180,000 clones, just over 85% of them singletons.

The sequencing sample was made of peripheral blood. V usage is TRBV27 and J usage is TRBJ1-2; D perhaps matches TRBD1 (5 bases). The sequence was collected from a man between 60 and 75 years old with acute or convalescent COVID-19. This chain's CDR3 is CASNPSSRGNYGYTF. Written as DNA, the CDR3 is TGTGCCAGCAATCCGTCCTCCCGGGGGAACTATGGCTACACCTTC.